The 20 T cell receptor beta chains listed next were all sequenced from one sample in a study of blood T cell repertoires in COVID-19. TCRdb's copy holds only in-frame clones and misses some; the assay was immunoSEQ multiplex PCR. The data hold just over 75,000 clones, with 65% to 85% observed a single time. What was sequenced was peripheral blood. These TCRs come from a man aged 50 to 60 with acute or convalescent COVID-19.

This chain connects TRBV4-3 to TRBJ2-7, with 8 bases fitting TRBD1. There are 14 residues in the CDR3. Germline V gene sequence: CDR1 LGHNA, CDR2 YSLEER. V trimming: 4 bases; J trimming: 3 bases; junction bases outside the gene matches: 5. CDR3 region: CASSLGQGHYEQYF. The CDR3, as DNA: TGCGCCAGCAGCCTAGGACAGGGACACTACGAGCAGTACTTC.

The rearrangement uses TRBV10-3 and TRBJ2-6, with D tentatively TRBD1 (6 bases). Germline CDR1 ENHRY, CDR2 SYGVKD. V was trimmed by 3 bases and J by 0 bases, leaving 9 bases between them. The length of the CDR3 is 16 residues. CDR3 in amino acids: CAISEQGPSGANVLTF. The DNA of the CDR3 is TGTGCCATCAGTGAACAGGGTCCCTCTGGGGCCAACGTCCTGACTTTC.

As DNA, the CDR3 is TGTGCCAGCAGCTCGGACAGGGGAGACTACGAGCAGTACTTC. The encoded protein is CASSSDRGDYEQYF. The chain joins TRBV9 to TRBJ2-7; the match to TRBD1 covers 9 bases. The CDR3 has 14 amino acids. CDR1 SGDLS and CDR2 YYNGEE come from the germline V gene. Losses at the gene ends were 4 bases for V and 3 bases for J; bases not matched to a gene: 5.

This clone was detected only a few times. CDR3: CAWSVGQGGTDTQYF. The DNA of the CDR3 is TGTGCCTGGAGTGTAGGGCAGGGGGGAACAGATACGCAGTATTTT. The gene calls are TRBV30 and TRBJ2-3; possibly TRBD1 for D (7 bases). The CDR3 is 15 residues long. Germline loops: CDR1 GTSNPN, CDR2 SVGIG (reference sequence). Deletions cut 0 bases from V and 3 bases from J, with 13 bases between.

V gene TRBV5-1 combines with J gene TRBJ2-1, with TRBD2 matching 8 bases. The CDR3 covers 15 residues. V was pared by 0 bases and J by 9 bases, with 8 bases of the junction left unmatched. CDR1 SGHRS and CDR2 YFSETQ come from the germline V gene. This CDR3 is CASSLEGAGGGEQFF. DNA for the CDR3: TGCGCCAGCAGCTTGGAGGGCGCGGGGGGCGGTGAGCAGTTCTTC.

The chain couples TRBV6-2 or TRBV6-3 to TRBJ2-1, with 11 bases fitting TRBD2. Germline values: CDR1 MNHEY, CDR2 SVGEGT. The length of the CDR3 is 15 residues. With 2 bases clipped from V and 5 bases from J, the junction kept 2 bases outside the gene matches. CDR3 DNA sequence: TGTGCCAGCAGTTACACTAGCGGGGGTAACAATGAGCAGTTCTTC. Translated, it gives CASSYTSGGNNEQFF.

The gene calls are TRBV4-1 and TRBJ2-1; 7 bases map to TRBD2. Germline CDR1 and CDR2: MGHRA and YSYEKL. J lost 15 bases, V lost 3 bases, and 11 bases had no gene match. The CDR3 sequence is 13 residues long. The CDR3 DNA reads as TGCGCCAGCAGCCAGCCCGGGACTACAGAGGGGTTCTTC. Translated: CASSQPGTTEGFF.

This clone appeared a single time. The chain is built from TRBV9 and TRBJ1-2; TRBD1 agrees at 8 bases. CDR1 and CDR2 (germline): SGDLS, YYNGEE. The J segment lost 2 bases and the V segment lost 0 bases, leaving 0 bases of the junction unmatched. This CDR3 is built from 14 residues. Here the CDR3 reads CASSVDRGNYGYTF. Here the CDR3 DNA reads TGTGCCAGCAGCGTAGACAGGGGGAACTATGGCTACACCTTC.

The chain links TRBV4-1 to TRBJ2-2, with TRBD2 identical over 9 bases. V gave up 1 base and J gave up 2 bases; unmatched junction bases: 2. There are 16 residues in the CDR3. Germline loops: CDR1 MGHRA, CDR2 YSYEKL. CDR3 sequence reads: CASSQVGLANTGELFF. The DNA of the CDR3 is TGCGCCAGCAGCCAAGTGGGACTAGCAAACACCGGGGAGCTGTTTTTT.

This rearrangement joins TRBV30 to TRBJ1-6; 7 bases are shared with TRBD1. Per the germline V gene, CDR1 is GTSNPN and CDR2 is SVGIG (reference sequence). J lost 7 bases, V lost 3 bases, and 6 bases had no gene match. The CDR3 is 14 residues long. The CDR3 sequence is CAWSLDRRNSPLHF. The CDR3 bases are TGTGCCTGGAGCTTGGACAGGAGGAATTCACCCCTCCACTTT.

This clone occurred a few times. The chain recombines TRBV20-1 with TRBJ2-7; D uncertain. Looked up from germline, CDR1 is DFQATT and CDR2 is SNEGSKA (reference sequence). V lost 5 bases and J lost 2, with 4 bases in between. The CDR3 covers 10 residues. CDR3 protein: CSAWPYEQYF. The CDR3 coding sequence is TGCAGTGCTTGGCCCTACGAGCAGTACTTC.

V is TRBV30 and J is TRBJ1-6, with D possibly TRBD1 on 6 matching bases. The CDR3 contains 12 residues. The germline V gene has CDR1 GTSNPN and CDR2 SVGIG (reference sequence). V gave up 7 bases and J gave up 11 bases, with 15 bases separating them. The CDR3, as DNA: TGTGCCTCCAGTGGGGGCCGGGCACCCCTCCACTTT. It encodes CASSGGRAPLHF.

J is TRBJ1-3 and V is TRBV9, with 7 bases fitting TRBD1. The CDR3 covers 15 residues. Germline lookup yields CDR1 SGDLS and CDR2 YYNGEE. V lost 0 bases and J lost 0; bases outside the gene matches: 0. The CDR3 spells CASSVEGASGNTIYF. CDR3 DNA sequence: TGTGCCAGCAGCGTAGAGGGGGCCTCTGGAAACACCATATATTTT.

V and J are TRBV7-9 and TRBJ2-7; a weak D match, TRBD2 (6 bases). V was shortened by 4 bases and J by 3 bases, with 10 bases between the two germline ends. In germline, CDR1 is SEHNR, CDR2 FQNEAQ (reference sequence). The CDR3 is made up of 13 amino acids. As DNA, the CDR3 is TGTGCCAGCAGCTGGGACTCCCTCTACGAGCAGTACTTC. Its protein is CASSWDSLYEQYF.

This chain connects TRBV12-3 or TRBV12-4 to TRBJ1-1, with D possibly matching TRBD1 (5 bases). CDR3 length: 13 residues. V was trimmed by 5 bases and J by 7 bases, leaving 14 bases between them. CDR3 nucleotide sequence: TGTGCCAGCAGTGAACAGTGGGGACTTGAAGCTTTCTTT. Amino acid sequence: CASSEQWGLEAFF.

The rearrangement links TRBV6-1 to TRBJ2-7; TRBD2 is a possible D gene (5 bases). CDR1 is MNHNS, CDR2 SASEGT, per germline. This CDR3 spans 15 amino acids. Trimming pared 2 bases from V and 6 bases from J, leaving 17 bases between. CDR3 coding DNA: TGTGCCAGCAGTGAACCGCGGTTCGGAGGCCGCGAGCAGTACTTC. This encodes CASSEPRFGGREQYF.

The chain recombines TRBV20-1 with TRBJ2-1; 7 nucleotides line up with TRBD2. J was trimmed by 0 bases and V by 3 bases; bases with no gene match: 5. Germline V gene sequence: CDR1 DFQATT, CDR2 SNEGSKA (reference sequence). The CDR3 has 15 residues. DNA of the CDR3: TGCAGTGCTAGTGGTCTAGCGGCCTCCTACAATGAGCAGTTCTTC. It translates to CSASGLAASYNEQFF.

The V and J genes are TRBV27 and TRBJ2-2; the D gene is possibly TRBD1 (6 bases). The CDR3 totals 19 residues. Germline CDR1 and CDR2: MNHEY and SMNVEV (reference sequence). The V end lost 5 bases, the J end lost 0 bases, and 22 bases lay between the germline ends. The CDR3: CASSPRRTELVPNTGELFF. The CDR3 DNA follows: TGTGCCAGCAGTCCCCGACGGACAGAACTAGTTCCGAACACCGGGGAGCTGTTTTTT.

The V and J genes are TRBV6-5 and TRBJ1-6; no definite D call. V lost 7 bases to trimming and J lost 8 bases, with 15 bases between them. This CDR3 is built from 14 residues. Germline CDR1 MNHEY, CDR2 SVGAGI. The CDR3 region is CASTGMTGDSPLHF. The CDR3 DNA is TGTGCCAGCACCGGGATGACCGGGGATTCACCCCTCCACTTT.

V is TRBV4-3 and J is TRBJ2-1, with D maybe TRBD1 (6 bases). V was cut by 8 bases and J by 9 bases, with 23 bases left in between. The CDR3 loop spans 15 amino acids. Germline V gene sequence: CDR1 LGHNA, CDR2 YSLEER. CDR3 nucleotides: TGCGCCAGCCAGGGGTCTACAGGACTCAATGGTGAGCAGTTCTTC. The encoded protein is CASQGSTGLNGEQFF.